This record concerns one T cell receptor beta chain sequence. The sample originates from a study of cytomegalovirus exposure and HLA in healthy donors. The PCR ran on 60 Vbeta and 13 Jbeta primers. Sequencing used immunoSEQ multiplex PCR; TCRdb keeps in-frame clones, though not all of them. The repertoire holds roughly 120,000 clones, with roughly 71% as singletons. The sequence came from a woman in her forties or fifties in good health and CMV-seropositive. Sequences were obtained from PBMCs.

DNA for the CDR3: TGTGCCAGCAGTAGGAGGGGCAGTAGGAACACTGAAGCTTTCTTT. Translation: CASSRRGSRNTEAFF. The chain has TRBV25-1 and TRBJ1-1; D may be TRBD1 (5 bases). Germline V gene data show CDR1 as MGHDK and CDR2 as SYGVNS. V lost 5 bases to trimming and J lost 1 base, with 14 bases between them. The CDR3 has 15 residues. Looking up the rest from reference TRBV25-1 and TRBJ1-1 gives the full variable domain: EADIYQTPRYLVIGTGKKITLECSQTMGHDKMYWYQQDPGMELHLIHYSYGVNSTEKGDLSSESTVSRIRTEHFPLTLESARPSHTSQYLCASSRRGSRNTEAFFGQGTRLTVV.